This T cell receptor beta chain appears in the sequencing data of a study of blood T cell repertoires in COVID-19. About the research overall: The samples span acute and convalescent COVID-19 from the United States, Italy and Spain. From T cells, B-cell-depleted T cells, or PBMCs came the material, which was cDNA or gDNA.

Original analysis: Counts of nucleated cells, estimated from reference gene primer amplification, were obtained. The protocol was immunoSEQ multiplex PCR, while the TCRdb copy is restricted to in-frame clones and leaves out a portion. V, J and clone size derive from that table, while D and trimming were established from the DNA sequence. The repertoire holds approximately 69,000 clones, with less than 85% as singletons. The CDR3 is 15 residues long. J lost 8 bases, V lost 2 bases, and 6 bases had no gene match. The germline V gene has CDR1 LGHDT and CDR2 YNNKEL (reference sequence). The sample comprised peripheral blood. The chain recombines TRBV3-1 (or the pseudogene TRBV3-2) with TRBJ1-3, with TRBD1 identical over 10 bases. The TCR sequence derives from a man between 60 and 70 years old with acute or convalescent COVID-19. The CDR3 bases are TGTGCCAGCAGCCAACGGACAGGGGGTGCAGACACCATATATTTT. It is translated as CASSQRTGGADTIYF.